One and the same sample provided the 2 T cell receptor beta chains below, sequenced in a study of T cells in Graves' hyperthyroidism and ophthalmopathy. Regions amplified from RNA transcripts were the TCR beta CDR3 regions. First-round RT-PCR targeting the TCR CDR3 was performed with the HTBI primer set. TCRdb fed the multiplex PCR reads into MiXCR, producing one record per CDR3 protein. The repertoire holds more than 450,000 distinct CDR3 sequences, 12% to 15% seen once, with roughly 14% in the top ten. Sample: blood. The receptors here all came from a woman in her 40s with Graves' hyperthyroidism.

This rearrangement joins TRBV30 to TRBJ2-2; 7 nucleotides line up with TRBD1. Germline assignment: CDR1 GTSNPN and CDR2 SVGIG (reference sequence). There are 11 residues in the CDR3. DNA of the CDR3: TGTGCGGAAGGGGGCGGCGGGGAGCTGTTTTTT. Encoded protein: CAEGGGGELFF. Supplemented by reference TRBV30 and TRBJ2-2, the full variable domain reads SQTIHQWPATLVQPVGSPLSLECTVEGTSNPNLYWYRQAAGRGLQLLFYSVGIGQISSEVPQNLSASRPQDRQFILSSKKLLLSDSGFYLCAEGGGGELFFGEGSRLTVL.

Many counts were recorded for this clonotype. The chain carries TRBV18 and TRBJ2-7; TRBD2 matches at 12 bases. V was clipped by 3 bases and J by 0 bases; unmatched bases: 6. CDR1 is KGHSH and CDR2 is LQKENI in the germline V gene. There are 17 residues in the CDR3. The CDR3 sequence: CASSPLPLAGGSYEQYF. CDR3 in DNA: TGTGCCAGCTCACCCCTCCCACTAGCGGGAGGCTCCTACGAGCAGTACTTC. The full variable domain, with the rest looked up from reference TRBV18 and TRBJ2-7, is NAGVMQNPRHLVRRRGQEARLRCSPMKGHSHVYWYRQLPEEGLKFMVYLQKENIIDESGMPKERFSAEFPKEGPSILRIQQVVRGDSAAYFCASSPLPLAGGSYEQYFGPGTRLTVT.